These 11 T cell receptor beta chains share one sample of origin, sequenced in a study of T cell responses to AZD1222 COVID-19 vaccine. Sequencing was performed with immunoSEQ multiplex PCR; in TCRdb, only in-frame clones are kept and a portion is missing. The repertoire includes 95,000 or so clones, about nine tenths of them detected once, and around 8.6% sits in the top ten. This sample comprised peripheral blood, obtained 28 days after the second AZD1222 dose. The receptor set was obtained from an adult who received the AZD1222 COVID-19 vaccine.

The V gene is TRBV24-1, the J gene TRBJ1-5, with a weak D call TRBD1 (5 bases). V lost 4 bases, J lost 6 bases, and 12 bases lay in between. Per germline, CDR1 KGHDR and CDR2 SFDVKD. The length of the CDR3 is 14 residues. CDR3 nucleotides: TGTGCCACCAGTGAGAGGACATCTCCTCAGCCCCAGCATTTT. The encoded protein is CATSERTSPQPQHF.

V gene TRBV27 combines with J gene TRBJ2-1; no clear D. Germline V gene sequence: CDR1 MNHEY, CDR2 SMNVEV (reference sequence). V gave up 5 bases and J gave up 9 bases, with 17 bases separating them. This CDR3 has 14 residues. CDR3 DNA sequence: TGTGCCAGCAGTACACCTAGAGGAGAGAGTGAGCAGTTCTTC. Encoded protein: CASSTPRGESEQFF.

A few counts support this clone. The rearrangement joins TRBV25-1 to TRBJ2-1; D unresolved. CDR3 size: 16 residues. Trimming took off 1 base at V and 1 base at J, with 11 bases between the two ends. Germline V gives CDR1 MGHDK, CDR2 SYGVNS. The CDR3 sequence is CASSESDGLSYNEQFF. CDR3 bases: TGTGCCAGCAGTGAATCAGACGGCCTTTCCTACAATGAGCAGTTCTTC.

The chain carries TRBV5-1 and TRBJ2-3; the D gene is possibly TRBD2 (6 bases). Deletions cut 5 bases from V and 8 bases from J, with 15 bases between. Germline CDR1 is SGHRS and CDR2 is YFSETQ. The CDR3 is 13 residues long. CDR3 region: CASSRDGRGTQYF. The CDR3 DNA reads TGCGCCAGCAGTCGGGACGGGCGGGGTACGCAGTATTTT.

This chain links TRBV5-1 with TRBJ2-3; 7 nucleotides match TRBD2. The CDR3 runs 15 residues. Germline assignment: CDR1 SGHRS and CDR2 YFSETQ. V shed 2 bases and J 2 bases; nucleotides not matched to a gene: 5. The CDR3 DNA reads TGCGCCAGCAGCTTTCAGCGGGGCCCCACAGATACGCAGTATTTT. Its translation is CASSFQRGPTDTQYF.

The chain couples TRBV6-1 to TRBJ2-1; possible D gene TRBD1, 5 bases. This CDR3 region has 15 residues. Between the trimmed V and J ends, which lost 3 bases and 4 bases, there was a span of 13 bases. Germline V gene lookup returns CDR1 MNHNS and CDR2 SASEGT. CDR3 coding DNA: TGTGCCAGCAGTGATATGGGGCTCGGGTACAATGAGCAGTTCTTC. The encoded protein is CASSDMGLGYNEQFF.

The J gene is TRBJ2-3, the V gene TRBV27; no reliable D call. With 3 bases removed from V and 4 bases from J, the gap between germline ends came to 8 bases. The CDR3 runs to 13 residues. In germline, CDR1 is MNHEY, CDR2 SMNVEV (reference sequence). The CDR3 is CASSLTPSDTQYF. CDR3 DNA: TGTGCCAGCAGTTTGACTCCTTCAGATACGCAGTATTTT.

The count of this clone is one. V usage is TRBV4-1 and J usage is TRBJ2-2, with 10 positions matching TRBD2. The germline gives CDR1 MGHRA, CDR2 YSYEKL. Unmatched junction bases numbered 12, after V lost 4 bases and J lost 4 bases. The CDR3 runs to 18 residues. This chain's CDR3 is CASSPRLAGALGTGELFF. The CDR3 bases are TGCGCCAGCAGCCCCCGACTAGCGGGCGCCCTCGGCACCGGGGAGCTGTTTTTT.

This chain links TRBV11-2 with TRBJ2-3, with a possible D match to TRBD2 (6 bases). V was shortened by 1 base and J by 6 bases, with 11 bases between the two germline ends. The V gene's germline CDR1 is SGHAT and CDR2 FQNNGV. CDR3 length: 14 amino acids. CDR3 bases: TGTGCCAGCAGCTTAGTGGGGGGAGCGGATACGCAGTATTTT. Its translation: CASSLVGGADTQYF.

V and J are TRBV7-8 and TRBJ2-1; D call uncertain. Germline assignment: CDR1 SGHVS and CDR2 FQNEAQ. The V and J ends lost 5 bases and 6 bases respectively, with 14 bases between them. The CDR3 extends over 14 amino acids. CDR3 sequence reads: CASSAAAARNEQFF. Here the CDR3 DNA reads TGTGCCAGCAGCGCTGCGGCGGCACGCAATGAGCAGTTCTTC.

The V call is TRBV5-6, the J call TRBJ1-3; perhaps TRBD1 as D (5 bases). Germline values: CDR1 SGHDT, CDR2 YYEEEE. The CDR3 spans 14 residues. Trimming left V 4 bases short and J 2 bases short, with 10 bases between. This CDR3 is CASSTGTPGNTIYF. The CDR3 bases are TGTGCCAGCAGCACCGGGACGCCTGGAAACACCATATATTTT.